This passage covers 11 T cell receptor beta chains from one sample sequenced in a study of shared clonotypes between healthy human individuals. Data came from immunoSEQ multiplex PCR; TCRdb stores just in-frame clones and leaves some out. The profile shows hundreds of thousands of clones, roughly 72% of them singletons. Material: memory CD4+ T cells sorted from blood. This sample's subset: CD45RA-negative fraction. The receptors here all came from a young woman in good health.

The chain carries TRBV28 and TRBJ2-1; D is perhaps TRBD2 (6 bases). Germline-derived CDR1 and CDR2 are MDHEN and SYDVKM. The length of the CDR3 is 14 residues. CDR3 loop: CASWAGRAYNEQFF. In DNA form, the CDR3 reads TGTGCTTCGTGGGCGGGACGCGCGTACAATGAGCAGTTCTTC.

This clone was observed a handful of times. The chain is built from TRBV28 and TRBJ2-3; D gene unclear. Germline CDR1 is MDHEN and CDR2 is SYDVKM. V was clipped by 4 bases and J by 2 bases, with 16 bases between them. The CDR3 consists of 16 residues. The CDR3 nucleotides are TGTGCCAGCAGTTCCATGGGCCTCGTACCCACAGATACGCAGTATTTT. It encodes CASSSMGLVPTDTQYF. Drawing the rest from reference TRBV28 and TRBJ2-3, the complete variable domain is DVKVTQSSRYLVKRTGEKVFLECVQDMDHENMFWYRQDPGLGLRLIYFSYDVKMKEKGDIPEGYSVSREKKERFSLILESASTNQTSMYLCASSSMGLVPTDTQYFGPGTRLTVL.

The chain uses TRBV14 and TRBJ1-2; D remains unclear. With 3 bases removed from V and 3 bases from J, the gap between germline ends came to 8 bases. The germline V gene encodes CDR1 SGHDN and CDR2 FVKESK. This CDR3 has 13 amino acids. The CDR3 reads CASSQLTDYGYTF. The CDR3 region has the DNA TGTGCCAGCAGCCAGTTGACGGACTATGGCTACACCTTC.

The chain couples TRBV7-2 to TRBJ1-5, with D possibly matching TRBD1 (5 bases). The V end was cut by 5 bases, the J end by 3 bases, with 17 bases between. Germline V CDR1 and CDR2: SGHTA, FQGNSA. This CDR3 has 16 amino acids. The CDR3 nucleotides read TGTGCCAGCAGCACCCAAGCCTCAGGGAACAATCAGCCCCAGCATTTT. It translates to CASSTQASGNNQPQHF.

The chain employs TRBV11-3 and TRBJ2-1; D is unresolved. The germline gives CDR1 SGHNT, CDR2 YENEEA. V dropped 4 bases and J dropped 2 bases, with 6 bases sitting between them. The length of the CDR3 is 13 residues. The CDR3 is CASSSQAYNEQFF. The CDR3 DNA reads TGTGCCAGCAGCTCCCAGGCCTACAATGAGCAGTTCTTC.

The gene calls are TRBV9 and TRBJ1-6, with D possibly matching TRBD1 (5 bases). V dropped 3 bases and J dropped 7 bases, with 17 bases sitting between them. The CDR3 covers 16 residues. Germline V CDR1 and CDR2: SGDLS, YYNGEE. CDR3 DNA sequence: TGTGCCAGCAGCGGAGGGACCTTATGGGGAAATTCACCCCTCCACTTT. It codes for CASSGGTLWGNSPLHF.

V gene TRBV28 combines with J gene TRBJ1-3; 9 nucleotides align to TRBD1. The CDR3 is 17 residues long. Germline CDR1 reads MDHEN; CDR2 reads SYDVKM. Trimming took 5 bases from V and 4 from J; bases not matched to a gene: 12. The CDR3 here is CASSPRGQGWMGNTIYF. The CDR3 DNA follows: TGTGCCAGCAGTCCCAGGGGACAGGGTTGGATGGGAAACACCATATATTTT.

This chain connects TRBV7-3 to TRBJ2-5, with D perhaps TRBD1 (6 bases). CDR1 is SGHTA and CDR2 is FQGTGA in the germline V gene. Trimming shortened V by 1 base and J by 4 bases, and 10 bases separated the two germline ends. CDR3 length equals 14 residues. The CDR3 region is CASSLMGHRETQYF. CDR3 in DNA: TGTGCCAGCAGCTTAATGGGACATCGAGAGACCCAGTACTTC.

Concerning this clone itself: Distinct nucleotide sequences in the sample also encode this CDR3. The V and J genes are TRBV19 and TRBJ2-1, with TRBD2 identical over 12 bases. Unmatched junction bases numbered 1, after V lost 6 bases and J lost 7 bases. This CDR3 has 13 residues. Germline values: CDR1 LNHDA, CDR2 SQIVND (reference sequence). The CDR3 here is CASSTSGRNEQFF. CDR3 sequence (DNA): TGTGCCAGTAGCACTAGCGGGAGGAATGAGCAGTTCTTC.

The chain employs TRBV19 and TRBJ2-2; 12 bases are a match to TRBD2. The CDR3 is 15 amino acids. CDR1 and CDR2 (germline): LNHDA, SQIVND (reference sequence). After removal of 6 bases from V and 4 bases from J, the junction contained 3 bases not matched to a gene. The CDR3 spells CASRRLAGATGELFF. The CDR3 coding sequence is TGTGCCAGTAGACGACTAGCGGGAGCCACCGGGGAGCTGTTTTTT.

This sequence joins TRBV25-1 and TRBJ2-1; D might be TRBD2 (5 bases). The CDR3 has 13 amino acids. Trimming stripped 3 bases from V and 10 bases from J, with 13 bases between. Germline V CDR1 and CDR2: MGHDK, SYGVNS. In DNA form, the CDR3 reads TGTGCCAGCAGTGAGTTAGACTACTACGAGCAGTTCTTC. Its translation: CASSELDYYEQFF.